This T cell receptor beta chain originates from a study of control samples from healthy donors and cancer patients. Assay: immunoSEQ multiplex PCR; the TCRdb copy retains only in-frame clones and omits some. The table has approximately 190,000 clones, 91% seen once. Germline V gives CDR1 MNHEY, CDR2 SMNVEV (reference sequence). The CDR3 has 16 amino acids. V was clipped by 3 bases and J by 3 bases, with 14 bases between them. This chain joins TRBV27 and TRBJ1-4; tentatively, D is TRBD1 (6 bases). Sequencing was done on a sample of blood. The sequence was obtained from a man aged 25-45 years in good health. CDR3 nucleotide sequence: TGTGCCAGCAGTTTTCGGACAGCCACGTCTAATGAAAAACTGTTTTTT. Protein product: CASSFRTATSNEKLFF.